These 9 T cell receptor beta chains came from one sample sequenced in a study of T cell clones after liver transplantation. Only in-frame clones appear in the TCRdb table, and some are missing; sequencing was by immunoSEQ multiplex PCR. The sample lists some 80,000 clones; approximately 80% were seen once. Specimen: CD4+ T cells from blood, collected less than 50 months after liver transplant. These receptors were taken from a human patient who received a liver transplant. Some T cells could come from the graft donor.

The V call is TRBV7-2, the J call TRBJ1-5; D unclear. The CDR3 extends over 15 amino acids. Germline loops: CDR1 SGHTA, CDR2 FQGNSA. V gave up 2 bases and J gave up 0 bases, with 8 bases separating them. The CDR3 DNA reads TGTGCCAGCAGCTTATACCAGGATAGCAATCAGCCCCAGCATTTT. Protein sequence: CASSLYQDSNQPQHF.

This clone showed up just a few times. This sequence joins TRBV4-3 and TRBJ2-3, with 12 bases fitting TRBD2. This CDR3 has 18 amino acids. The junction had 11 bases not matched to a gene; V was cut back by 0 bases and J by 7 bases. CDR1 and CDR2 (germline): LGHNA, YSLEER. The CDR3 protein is CASSQDPPTSGSWYTQYF. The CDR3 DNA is TGCGCCAGCAGCCAAGATCCCCCGACTAGCGGGAGTTGGTATACGCAGTATTTT.

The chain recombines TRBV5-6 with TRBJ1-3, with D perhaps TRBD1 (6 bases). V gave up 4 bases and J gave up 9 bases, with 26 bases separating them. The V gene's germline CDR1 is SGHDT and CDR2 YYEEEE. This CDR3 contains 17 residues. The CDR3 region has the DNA TGTGCCAGCAGCCCGCAGACATTACAGGGTTTCACTCCCACCATATATTTT. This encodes CASSPQTLQGFTPTIYF.

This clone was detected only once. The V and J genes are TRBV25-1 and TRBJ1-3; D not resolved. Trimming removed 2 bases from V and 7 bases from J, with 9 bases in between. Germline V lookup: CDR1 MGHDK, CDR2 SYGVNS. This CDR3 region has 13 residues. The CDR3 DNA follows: TGTGCCAGCAGTGAAGGGGTTTTTAACACCATATATTTT. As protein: CASSEGVFNTIYF.

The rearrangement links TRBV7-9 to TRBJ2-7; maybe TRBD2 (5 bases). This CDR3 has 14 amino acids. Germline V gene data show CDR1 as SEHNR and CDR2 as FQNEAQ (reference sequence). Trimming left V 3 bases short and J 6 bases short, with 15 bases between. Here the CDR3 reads CASSFWEGRVEQYF. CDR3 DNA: TGTGCCAGCAGCTTTTGGGAAGGGCGGGTCGAGCAGTACTTC.

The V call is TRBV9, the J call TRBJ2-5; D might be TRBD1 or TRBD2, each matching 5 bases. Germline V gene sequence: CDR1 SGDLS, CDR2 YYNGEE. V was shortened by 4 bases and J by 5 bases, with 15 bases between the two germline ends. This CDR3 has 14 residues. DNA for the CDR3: TGTGCCAGCAGCCCCCGACCAGGGACGGAGACCCAGTACTTC. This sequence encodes CASSPRPGTETQYF.

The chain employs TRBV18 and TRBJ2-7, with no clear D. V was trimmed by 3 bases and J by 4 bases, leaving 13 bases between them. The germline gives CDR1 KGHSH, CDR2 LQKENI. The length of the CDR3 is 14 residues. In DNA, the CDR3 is TGTGCCAGCTCACCCCCGGCCGAACCGTACGAGCAGTACTTC. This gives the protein CASSPPAEPYEQYF.

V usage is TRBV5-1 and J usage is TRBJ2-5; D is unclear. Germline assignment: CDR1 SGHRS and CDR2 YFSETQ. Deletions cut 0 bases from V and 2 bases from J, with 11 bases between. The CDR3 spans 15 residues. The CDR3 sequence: CASSLGVGGQETQYF. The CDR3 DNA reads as TGCGCCAGCAGCTTGGGGGTCGGTGGGCAAGAGACCCAGTACTTC. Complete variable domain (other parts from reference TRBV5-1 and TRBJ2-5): KAGVTQTPRYLIKTRGQQVTLSCSPISGHRSVSWYQQTPGQGLQFLFEYFSETQRNKGNFPGRFSGRQFSNSRSEMNVSTLELGDSALYLCASSLGVGGQETQYFGPGTRLLVL.

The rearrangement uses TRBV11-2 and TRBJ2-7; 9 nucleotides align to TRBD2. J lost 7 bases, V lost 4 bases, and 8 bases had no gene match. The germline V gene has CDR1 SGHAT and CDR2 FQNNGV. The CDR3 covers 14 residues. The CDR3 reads CASSSVAGVGEQYF. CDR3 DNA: TGTGCCAGCAGCTCGGTAGCGGGAGTGGGGGAGCAGTACTTC.